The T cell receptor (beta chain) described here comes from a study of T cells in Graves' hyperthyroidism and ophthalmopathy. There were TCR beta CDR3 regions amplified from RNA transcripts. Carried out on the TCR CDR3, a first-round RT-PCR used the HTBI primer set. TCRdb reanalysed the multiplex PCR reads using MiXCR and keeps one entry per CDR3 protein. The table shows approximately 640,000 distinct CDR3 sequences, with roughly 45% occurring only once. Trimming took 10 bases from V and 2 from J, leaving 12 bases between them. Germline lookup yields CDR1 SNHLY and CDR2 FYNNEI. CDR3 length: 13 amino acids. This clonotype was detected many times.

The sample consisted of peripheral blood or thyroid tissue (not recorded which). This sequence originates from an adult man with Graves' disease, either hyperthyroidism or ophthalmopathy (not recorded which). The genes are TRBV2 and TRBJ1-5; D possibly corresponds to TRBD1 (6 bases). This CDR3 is CATQGTGNQPQHF. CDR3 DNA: TGTGCCACTCAGGGGACGGGCAATCAGCCCCAGCATTTT.